Each of the 30 T cell receptor beta chains below was sequenced from the same sample in a study of shared clonotypes between healthy human individuals. Selected positively for CCR7 and CD45RO-negative, naive CD8 cells excluded terminally differentiated effector memory CD45RA+ cells. Method: immunoSEQ multiplex PCR; TCRdb's copy keeps in-frame clones and lacks some. The sample contains more than 2 million clones, 93% of which appear only once. The material sequenced was naive CD8+ T cells from PBMCs. These receptor sequences come from a young man in good health. Some clones in this sample may be carry-over from other donors' samples.

The J gene is TRBJ2-2, the V gene TRBV10-3; weak D call: TRBD1 (6 bases). From germline, CDR1 is ENHRY and CDR2 SYGVKD. V lost 10 bases to trimming and J lost 1 base, with 22 bases between them. This CDR3 contains 17 residues. The CDR3 reads CATERGSRDKNTGELFF. DNA of the CDR3: TGTGCCACGGAGAGGGGATCCCGGGACAAGAACACCGGGGAGCTGTTTTTT.

This chain uses TRBV2 with TRBJ2-1; TRBD2 matches at 7 bases. Germline CDR1 is SNHLY and CDR2 is FYNNEI. The V segment lost 7 bases and the J segment 7 bases; nucleotides outside the gene matches: 10. This CDR3 has 14 residues. CDR3 sequence: CASTPRRERNEQFF. CDR3 bases: TGTGCCAGCACCCCGCGGCGGGAGAGGAATGAGCAGTTCTTC.

The chain links TRBV5-4 to TRBJ1-2; D is unclear. The CDR3 has 14 amino acids. CDR1 SGHNT and CDR2 YYREEE come from the germline V gene (reference sequence). The V end lost 0 bases, the J end lost 4 bases, and 10 bases lay between the germline ends. CDR3 in amino acids: CASSLDSSLYGYTF. In nucleotides, the CDR3 is TGTGCCAGCAGCTTGGACAGCTCACTCTATGGCTACACCTTC.

This clone was picked up one time. The J gene is TRBJ2-1, the V gene TRBV30; 9 bases line up with TRBD1. CDR3 length: 15 amino acids. Germline V gene sequence: CDR1 GTSNPN, CDR2 SVGIG (reference sequence). V shed 1 base and J 6 bases; nucleotides not matched to a gene: 7. This CDR3 is CAWSAYRGLFNEQFF. CDR3 nucleotides: TGTGCCTGGAGTGCGTACAGGGGGCTTTTCAATGAGCAGTTCTTC.

This clone was counted a single time. The chain has TRBV25-1 and TRBJ2-1, with 7 bases aligning to TRBD2. The CDR3 has 12 amino acids. The germline gives CDR1 MGHDK, CDR2 SYGVNS. V dropped 5 bases and J dropped 15; count of bases not matched to a gene: 10. In DNA form, the CDR3 reads TGTGCCAGCAGTCCTGGGGGGGGAGAGAGGTTCTTC. Translated, it gives CASSPGGGERFF.

The chain uses TRBV6-5 and TRBJ2-7; D is perhaps TRBD1 or TRBD2 (5 bases each). From germline, CDR1 is MNHEY and CDR2 SVGAGI. V lost 2 bases, J lost 4 bases, and 15 bases lay in between. CDR3 length: 15 amino acids. The CDR3 is CASSYRDGNFYEQYF. CDR3 DNA sequence: TGTGCCAGCAGTTACAGGGACGGAAATTTTTACGAGCAGTACTTC.

The gene calls are TRBV2 and TRBJ1-3; D might be TRBD1 (6 bases). The CDR3 extends over 15 amino acids. CDR1 SNHLY and CDR2 FYNNEI come from the germline V gene. The V gene lost 5 bases and the J gene lost 0 bases, with 11 bases spanning the gap. The CDR3 loop reads CASSKRGNSGNTIYF. The DNA of the CDR3 is TGTGCCAGCAGTAAAAGGGGGAACTCTGGAAACACCATATATTTT.

Here the CDR3 reads CASSLAGGPREQYF. In DNA form, the CDR3 reads TGTGCCAGTAGCCTAGCGGGAGGGCCCCGCGAGCAGTACTTC. The chain combines TRBV19 with TRBJ2-7, with 12 nucleotides matching TRBD2. Trimming took 6 bases from V and 6 from J; bases not matched to a gene: 6. CDR3 length: 14 amino acids. CDR1 and CDR2 (germline): LNHDA, SQIVND (reference sequence). Full variable domain (outside the CDR3, taken from reference TRBV19 and TRBJ2-7): DGGITQSPKYLFRKEGQNVTLSCEQNLNHDAMYWYRQDPGQGLRLIYYSQIVNDFQKGDIAEGYSVSREKKESFPLTVTSAQKNPTAFYLCASSLAGGPREQYFGPGTRLTVT.

The chain is built from TRBV7-8 and TRBJ2-5; TRBD1 or TRBD2 may be the D gene (5 bases each). The germline CDR1 and CDR2 sequences are SGHVS and FQNEAQ. V lost 1 base, J lost 1 base, and 22 bases lay in between. This CDR3 is 19 amino acids long. The CDR3 protein is CASSLVGRVGPTFQETQYF. CDR3 in DNA: TGTGCCAGCAGCTTAGTAGGGCGGGTGGGGCCGACCTTCCAAGAGACCCAGTACTTC. The full variable domain, with the rest looked up from reference TRBV7-8 and TRBJ2-5, is GAGVSQSPRYKVAKRGQDVALRCDPISGHVSLFWYQQALGQGPEFLTYFQNEAQLDKSGLPSDRFFAERPEGSVSTLKIQRTQQEDSAVYLCASSLVGRVGPTFQETQYFGPGTRLLVL.

This clone showed up just once. The chain uses TRBV27 and TRBJ2-3; no firm D call. V was shortened by 6 bases and J by 4 bases, with 8 bases between the two germline ends. CDR1 MNHEY and CDR2 SMNVEV come from the germline V gene (reference sequence). This CDR3 has 12 residues. DNA of the CDR3: TGTGCCAGCAGCGAAACGGCAGATACGCAGTATTTT. The encoded protein is CASSETADTQYF.

The chain has TRBV7-9 and TRBJ1-2; TRBD1 is a possible D gene (5 bases). CDR1 is SEHNR and CDR2 is FQNEAQ in the germline V gene (reference sequence). Trimming pared 5 bases from V and 6 bases from J, leaving 16 bases between. This CDR3 spans 14 amino acids. The CDR3 sequence: CASSPQTVRDGYTF. CDR3 sequence (DNA): TGTGCCAGCAGCCCCCAGACAGTGAGGGATGGCTACACCTTC.

The chain is built from TRBV9 and TRBJ2-1; 15 bases match TRBD2. V lost 4 bases to trimming and J lost 9 bases; unmatched junction nucleotides: 8. This CDR3 is 16 amino acids long. Germline V gene data show CDR1 as SGDLS and CDR2 as YYNGEE. The CDR3 DNA sequence: TGTGCCAGCAGCAACTGGGGGACTAGCGGGAGGCCTGAGCAGTTCTTC. This sequence encodes CASSNWGTSGRPEQFF.

This chain links TRBV6-6 with TRBJ1-2; 7 bases are shared with TRBD1. After removal of 2 bases from V and 7 bases from J, the junction contained 7 bases not matched to a gene. The V gene's germline CDR1 is MNHNY and CDR2 SVGAGI (reference sequence). The CDR3 extends over 14 amino acids. The CDR3 coding sequence is TGTGCCAGCAGTTACGGAGAGGGGGCGCTTGGCTACACCTTC. It translates to CASSYGEGALGYTF.

This chain joins TRBV27 and TRBJ2-3; TRBD2 aligns across 7 bases. The CDR3 sequence is 20 residues long. Per the germline V gene, CDR1 is MNHEY and CDR2 is SMNVEV (reference sequence). V lost 3 bases and J lost 5; bases outside the gene matches: 23. In nucleotides, the CDR3 is TGTGCCAGCAGTTTCGCGCCGGCCCGACTGGGGACTATTGTCAAAGATACGCAGTATTTT. Encoded protein: CASSFAPARLGTIVKDTQYF.

With regard to this clone: This sample also contains other DNA sequences that code for the same CDR3. The chain has TRBV9 and TRBJ2-7; 14 nucleotides align to TRBD2. Germline CDR1 SGDLS, CDR2 YYNGEE. The CDR3 is made up of 15 amino acids. Unmatched junction bases numbered 0, after V lost 0 bases and J lost 4 bases. This CDR3 reads CASSVGTSGRYEQYF. As DNA, the CDR3 is TGTGCCAGCAGCGTAGGGACTAGCGGGAGGTACGAGCAGTACTTC.

This clone was seen once. The gene calls are TRBV5-4 and TRBJ2-3; D is uncertain. In germline, CDR1 is SGHNT, CDR2 YYREEE (reference sequence). The CDR3 has 16 residues. V was trimmed by 3 bases and J by 0 bases, leaving 14 bases between them. The CDR3 DNA reads as TGTGCCAGCAGCTCCTCCTTAGGTGTTAGCACAGATACGCAGTATTTT. It is translated as CASSSSLGVSTDTQYF.

The chain combines TRBV7-3 with TRBJ2-7, with unresolved D. The CDR3 spans 13 residues. The V gene lost 4 bases and the J gene lost 3 bases, with 10 bases spanning the gap. Germline V lookup: CDR1 SGHTA, CDR2 FQGTGA. The CDR3 DNA is TGTGCCAGCAGCTCCGACGGTCGCTACGAGCAGTACTTC. Amino acids: CASSSDGRYEQYF.

The chain couples TRBV19 to TRBJ2-2, with 8 bases that match TRBD1. Per germline, CDR1 LNHDA and CDR2 SQIVND (reference sequence). V shed 3 bases and J 6 bases; nucleotides not matched to a gene: 6. CDR3 length: 15 residues. The CDR3: CASSISRGRSGELFF. In DNA, the CDR3 is TGTGCCAGTAGTATCAGCAGGGGGCGGTCCGGGGAGCTGTTTTTT.

This clone was seen only once. V and J are TRBV7-9 and TRBJ2-3, with 10 positions matching TRBD2. CDR3 length: 13 residues. Germline assignment: CDR1 SEHNR and CDR2 FQNEAQ (reference sequence). J lost 6 bases, V lost 5 bases, and 2 bases had no gene match. CDR3 loop: CASSPSGSDTQYF. DNA of the CDR3: TGTGCCAGCAGCCCTAGCGGGAGCGATACGCAGTATTTT.

The gene calls are TRBV5-6 and TRBJ2-3, with D possibly called TRBD1 or TRBD2 (5 bases each). Germline V CDR1 and CDR2: SGHDT, YYEEEE. V was pared by 4 bases and J by 0 bases, with 9 bases between. The CDR3 has 14 amino acids. CDR3 region: CASSHRDSTDTQYF. The CDR3 DNA reads as TGTGCCAGCAGCCACCGGGACAGCACAGATACGCAGTATTTT.

This clone has only one observation. The V and J genes are TRBV27 and TRBJ1-1; TRBD1 agrees at 10 bases. The CDR3 runs 15 residues. Germline CDR1 MNHEY, CDR2 SMNVEV (reference sequence). Unmatched junction bases numbered 9, after V lost 5 bases and J lost 6 bases. The CDR3: CASSPRTGGGAEAFF. The CDR3 nucleotides are TGTGCCAGCAGTCCCCGGACAGGGGGGGGAGCTGAAGCTTTCTTT.

In the case of this clone: One end of the junction does not line up with germline, which may come from a read error. The V gene is TRBV7-9, the J gene TRBJ2-1; 8 positions agree with TRBD2. CDR3 length equals 15 residues. CDR1 is SEHNR, CDR2 FQNEAQ, per germline (reference sequence). The CDR3: CASRLAGSRNNEQFF. In nucleotides, the CDR3 is TGTGCCAGCAGGTTAGCGGGATCAAGGAATAATGAGCAGTTCTTC. Combining the CDR3 with reference TRBV7-9 and TRBJ2-1 gives the whole variable domain DTGVSQNPRHKITKRGQNVTFRCDPISEHNRLYWYRQTLGQGPEFLTYFQNEAQLEKSRLLSDRFSAERPKGSFSTLEIQRTEQGDSAMYLCASRLAGSRNNEQFFGPGTRLTVL.

The chain combines TRBV29-1 with TRBJ2-7; D remains unclear. CDR1 is SQVTM, CDR2 ANQGSEA, per germline. The CDR3 length is 12 residues. With 5 bases removed from V and 2 bases from J, the gap between germline ends came to 10 bases. The CDR3 DNA is TGCAGCGTTACTGACGGCACCTACGAGCAGTACTTC. This translates into CSVTDGTYEQYF.

This chain connects TRBV11-2 to TRBJ2-1; 7 bases match TRBD2. This CDR3 spans 12 amino acids. V lost 5 bases, J lost 10 bases, and 5 bases stayed unmatched. Germline values: CDR1 SGHAT, CDR2 FQNNGV. CDR3 residues: CASSPLALEQFF. The CDR3 DNA is TGTGCCAGCAGCCCACTAGCGTTGGAGCAGTTCTTC.

The chain employs TRBV6-1 and TRBJ2-1, with 11 bases lining up with TRBD2. V lost 4 bases to trimming and J lost 3 bases; unmatched junction nucleotides: 11. The CDR3 spans 18 residues. Germline V CDR1 and CDR2: MNHNS, SASEGT. The CDR3 spells CASSVEGLAGGLYNEQFF. The CDR3 DNA reads as TGTGCCAGCAGTGTGGAGGGGCTAGCGGGAGGTCTCTACAATGAGCAGTTCTTC.

V gene TRBV15 combines with J gene TRBJ2-2, with TRBD1 identical over 7 bases. With V trimmed by 1 base and J by 5 bases, 7 bases remained unmatched. In germline, CDR1 is LNHNV, CDR2 YYDKDF (reference sequence). This CDR3 is 16 amino acids long. CDR3 coding DNA: TGTGCCACCAGCAGAGTAGAGGGGGCGCTGACCGGGGAGCTGTTTTTT. As protein: CATSRVEGALTGELFF.

The V call is TRBV7-8, the J call TRBJ2-6, with 9 bases matching TRBD2. This CDR3 is 17 amino acids long. With 3 bases clipped from V and 0 bases from J, the junction kept 3 bases outside the gene matches. CDR1 is SGHVS and CDR2 is FQNEAQ in the germline V gene. The chain's CDR3 is CASSFGGRGSGANVLTF. The DNA for the CDR3 is TGTGCCAGCAGCTTCGGCGGGAGGGGCTCTGGGGCCAACGTCCTGACTTTC. Drawing the rest from reference TRBV7-8 and TRBJ2-6, the complete variable domain is GAGVSQSPRYKVAKRGQDVALRCDPISGHVSLFWYQQALGQGPEFLTYFQNEAQLDKSGLPSDRFFAERPEGSVSTLKIQRTQQEDSAVYLCASSFGGRGSGANVLTFGAGSRLTVL.

V and J are TRBV6-5 and TRBJ2-1, with no clear D. V dropped 2 bases and J dropped 7 bases, with 12 bases sitting between them. CDR3 length: 14 residues. Germline loops: CDR1 MNHEY, CDR2 SVGAGI. CDR3 region: CASSYTRRGNEQFF. CDR3 DNA: TGTGCCAGCAGTTACACTCGGCGTGGAAATGAGCAGTTCTTC.

This chain uses TRBV5-4 with TRBJ2-1; D gene ambiguous. Germline V CDR1 and CDR2: SGHNT, YYREEE (reference sequence). The CDR3 consists of 11 residues. Trimming shortened V by 1 base and J by 9 bases, and 5 bases separated the two germline ends. The CDR3: CASSLLGEQFF. DNA of the CDR3: TGTGCCAGCAGCTTGTTGGGTGAGCAGTTCTTC.

This clone is a singleton in its sample. J is TRBJ1-2 and V is TRBV25-1; D remains ambiguous. The CDR3 consists of 13 residues. CDR1 is MGHDK and CDR2 is SYGVNS in the germline V gene. V shed 3 bases and J shed 7 bases, with 12 bases lying between them. CDR3 nucleotide sequence: TGTGCCAGCAGTGATGGTAGGGTCGGTGGCTACACCTTC. This translates into CASSDGRVGGYTF.